This T cell receptor beta chain derives from a study of cytomegalovirus exposure and HLA in healthy donors. Findings and caveats of the study: Among immune exposure information, only CMV serostatus was available. Most of the TCR beta V segments (in an earlier analysis) were productive either about 87% or about 30% of the time. Investigators reported about 160 TCR beta chains as tied to cytomegalovirus.

This PCR relied on a set of 60 Vbeta primers and 13 Jbeta primers. Profiling relied on immunoSEQ multiplex PCR, and the TCRdb table lists in-frame clones only, not all of them. The sample's table shows some 130,000 clones. The length of the CDR3 is 15 residues. Germline CDR1 is SGHDT and CDR2 is YYEEEE. The ends lost 1 base at V and 4 bases at J; junction bases unmatched: 2. Note on this clone: The antigen remains undetermined.

Healthy bone marrow donors made up the donors. The chain has TRBV5-6 and TRBJ1-6, with TRBD1 matching 7 bases. The clonotype comes from a woman aged 40 to 55 in good health and CMV-seronegative. Material: PBMCs. The CDR3 nucleotides read TGTGCCAGCAGCTTGCGGGACAGATATAATTCACCCCTCCACTTT. It codes for CASSLRDRYNSPLHF.